The clone carrying this T cell receptor (beta chain) is a singleton in its sample. Germline V gene lookup returns CDR1 MNHEY and CDR2 SVGAGI. This CDR3 region has 14 residues. Trimming removed 7 bases from V and 2 bases from J, with 12 bases in between. Sequencing used immunoSEQ multiplex PCR; TCRdb keeps in-frame clones, though not all of them. The sample shows approximately 190,000 clones, roughly nine tenths of them seen only once. These data belong to a study of control samples from healthy donors and cancer patients. The sequenced sample was blood. The V and J genes are TRBV6-5 and TRBJ2-1, with a weak D call TRBD1 (6 bases). This receptor was taken from a man aged 30 to 45 in good health. CDR3 residues: CASTSAGAYNEQFF. CDR3 in DNA: TGTGCCAGCACCTCGGCAGGGGCCTACAATGAGCAGTTCTTC.